These T cell receptor beta chains were read from a single sample in a study of CD8 T cells in ankylosing spondylitis. Each CDR3 protein gets one entry after TCRdb re-called the 5' RACE reads with MiXCR. The sample consists of around 320,000 distinct CDR3 sequences, under 25% of them appearing once. Sequenced sample: blood, either unsorted or a sorted T cell fraction (not recorded which). Receptor source: a female donor with ankylosing spondylitis or in good health (not recorded which). Both conserved end residues are part of each CDR3. A D gene is named only where the DNA matches it firmly. A row's size may be missing; if present it is once, few, many or a size class.

CDR3nt: TGTGCCAGCAGCTTGAGCCTAATTACCTACAATGAGCAGTTCTTC; CDR3aa: CASSLSLITYNEQFF; d_gene: .; v_gene: TRBV5-6; abundance: .; j_gene: TRBJ2-1
CDR3nt: TGTGCCAGCGGGAGCGGGAGCCTAACTAAGGAGCAGTACTTC; CDR3aa: CASGSGSLTKEQYF; d_gene: TRBD2; v_gene: TRBV6-1; abundance: few; j_gene: TRBJ2-7
CDR3nt: TGTGCCAGCAGCTTTGGGGGACAGGTCGGTACTGAAGCTTTCTTT; CDR3aa: CASSFGGQVGTEAFF; d_gene: TRBD1; v_gene: TRBV7-9; abundance: .; j_gene: TRBJ1-1
CDR3nt: TGCAGCGTTGCAGACAGGGTTAACACTGAAGCTTTCTTT; CDR3aa: CSVADRVNTEAFF; d_gene: TRBD1; v_gene: TRBV29-1; abundance: many; j_gene: TRBJ1-1
CDR3nt: TGCAGTGCTAGAGACGGCAGGGGCTTTGAAAAACTGTTTTTT; CDR3aa: CSARDGRGFEKLFF; d_gene: .; v_gene: TRBV20-1; abundance: .; j_gene: TRBJ1-4
CDR3nt: TGTGCCAGCAGCTTAGTCAGGGGCGCGGTAAACATTCAGTACTTC; CDR3aa: CASSLVRGAVNIQYF; d_gene: .; v_gene: TRBV7-2; abundance: many; j_gene: TRBJ2-4
CDR3nt: TGTGCCACCGACGCCAGACAGGAAAACACTGAAGCTTTCTTT; CDR3aa: CATDARQENTEAFF; d_gene: .; v_gene: TRBV24-1; abundance: .; j_gene: TRBJ1-1
CDR3nt: TGTGCCAGCAGCTTAAGGCCCCCGGGGATCTCTGGGGCCAACGTCCTGACTTTC; CDR3aa: CASSLRPPGISGANVLTF; d_gene: .; v_gene: TRBV7-3; abundance: few; j_gene: TRBJ2-6
CDR3nt: TGCGCCAGCAGCTTAAGACAGGGACTGACAGATACGCAGTATTTT; CDR3aa: CASSLRQGLTDTQYF; d_gene: .; v_gene: TRBV5-1; abundance: .; j_gene: TRBJ2-3
CDR3nt: TGTGCCAGCAGTTACAGGACTAACACCGGGGAGCTGTTTTTT; CDR3aa: CASSYRTNTGELFF; d_gene: .; v_gene: TRBV6-5; abundance: .; j_gene: TRBJ2-2
CDR3nt: TGTGCCAGCGGCGGCACAGACTATGGCTACACCTTC; CDR3aa: CASGGTDYGYTF; d_gene: .; v_gene: TRBV6-5; abundance: few; j_gene: TRBJ1-2
CDR3nt: TGTGCCAGCTCACCATATGAAGGGCACCAAGAGACCCAGTACTTC; CDR3aa: CASSPYEGHQETQYF; d_gene: .; v_gene: TRBV18; abundance: .; j_gene: TRBJ2-5
CDR3nt: TGCGCCAGCAGCTCGGACAGGGTGAACGAGCAGTACTTC; CDR3aa: CASSSDRVNEQYF; d_gene: TRBD1; v_gene: TRBV5-1; abundance: few; j_gene: TRBJ2-7
CDR3nt: TGTGCCACCCTAGGGGGTTTTAAAGCGGCCAAAAACATTCAGTACTTC; CDR3aa: CATLGGFKAAKNIQYF; d_gene: .; v_gene: TRBV28; abundance: .; j_gene: TRBJ2-4
CDR3nt: TGTGCCAGTAGTCCGTTGACAGGCAATCAGCCCCAGCATTTT; CDR3aa: CASSPLTGNQPQHF; d_gene: .; v_gene: TRBV19; abundance: .; j_gene: TRBJ1-5
CDR3nt: TGTGCCTGGAGTAACAGGGGGATATACGAGCAGTACTTC; CDR3aa: CAWSNRGIYEQYF; d_gene: TRBD1; v_gene: TRBV30; abundance: .; j_gene: TRBJ2-7
CDR3nt: TGTGCCAGTAGCGGGAGTAACCAAGAGACCCAGTACTTC; CDR3aa: CASSGSNQETQYF; d_gene: .; v_gene: TRBV19; abundance: once; j_gene: TRBJ2-5
CDR3nt: TGTGCCAGCAGTTTTGTCTACAGCGGGATCCATGAGCAGTTCTTC; CDR3aa: CASSFVYSGIHEQFF; d_gene: TRBD2; v_gene: TRBV12-3/TRBV12-4; abundance: few; j_gene: TRBJ2-1
CDR3nt: TGCAGTGCTAGAGATCTCAGGGGGCCCAGAGGCTACACCTTC; CDR3aa: CSARDLRGPRGYTF; d_gene: TRBD1; v_gene: TRBV20-1; abundance: many; j_gene: TRBJ1-2
CDR3nt: TGTGCCAGCAGCGTCGGGACACCTCTAGCCAAAAACATTCAGTACTTC; CDR3aa: CASSVGTPLAKNIQYF; d_gene: .; v_gene: TRBV9; abundance: few; j_gene: TRBJ2-4
CDR3nt: TGCAGCGTTCGACATCTGGATGAGCAGTTCTTC; CDR3aa: CSVRHLDEQFF; d_gene: .; v_gene: TRBV29-1; abundance: many; j_gene: TRBJ2-1
CDR3nt: TGTGCCAGCATCACCGGGACAGGGGGCGCAGATACGCAGTATTTT; CDR3aa: CASITGTGGADTQYF; d_gene: TRBD1; v_gene: TRBV7-9; abundance: few; j_gene: TRBJ2-3
CDR3nt: TGTGCCAGCACCTTCACGGGAAATGAGCAGTTCTTC; CDR3aa: CASTFTGNEQFF; d_gene: .; v_gene: TRBV7-9; abundance: .; j_gene: TRBJ2-1
CDR3nt: TGTGCCAGCAGTTACTGGACGGCCTCTGGGGCCAACGTCCTGACTTTC; CDR3aa: CASSYWTASGANVLTF; d_gene: .; v_gene: TRBV6-5; abundance: .; j_gene: TRBJ2-6
CDR3nt: TGTGCCAGCAGTTACCAACCGAACACTGAAGCTTTCTTT; CDR3aa: CASSYQPNTEAFF; d_gene: .; v_gene: TRBV6-5; abundance: few; j_gene: TRBJ1-1
CDR3nt: TGTGCCAGCAGTTACCCAGCCAGCGGGGCCACCTACGAGCAGTACTTC; CDR3aa: CASSYPASGATYEQYF; d_gene: TRBD2; v_gene: TRBV6-2/TRBV6-3; abundance: .; j_gene: TRBJ2-7
CDR3nt: TGTGCCAGCAGGGGCGGACAGGGGGCGGTCTACGAGCAGTACTTC; CDR3aa: CASRGGQGAVYEQYF; d_gene: TRBD1; v_gene: TRBV12-3/TRBV12-4; abundance: few; j_gene: TRBJ2-7
CDR3nt: TGCGCCAGCAGCCCGGGGGCTAGCACAGATACGCAGTATTTT; CDR3aa: CASSPGASTDTQYF; d_gene: .; v_gene: TRBV5-1; abundance: .; j_gene: TRBJ2-3
CDR3nt: TGCGCCAGCAGCTTGGAAGGACAGACGAATCAGCCCCAGCATTTT; CDR3aa: CASSLEGQTNQPQHF; d_gene: .; v_gene: TRBV5-1; abundance: .; j_gene: TRBJ1-5
CDR3nt: TGTGCCAGCAGCTCCAGACAGTCCCTTAGGGACGAGCAGTACTTC; CDR3aa: CASSSRQSLRDEQYF; d_gene: .; v_gene: TRBV12-3/TRBV12-4; abundance: .; j_gene: TRBJ2-7
CDR3nt: TGTGCCAGCAGCCAAATTTTAGCGGGAGGCTTGAGAGAGACCCAGTACTTC; CDR3aa: CASSQILAGGLRETQYF; d_gene: TRBD2; v_gene: TRBV3-1; abundance: .; j_gene: TRBJ2-5
CDR3nt: TGCGCCAGCAGCCAAGAAGGACAGGGGAAGGTAGATACGCAGTATTTT; CDR3aa: CASSQEGQGKVDTQYF; d_gene: TRBD1; v_gene: TRBV4-1; abundance: .; j_gene: TRBJ2-3